This T cell receptor (beta chain) was sequenced in a study of technical replicates of blood from a few donors. The data were produced by immunoSEQ multiplex PCR, yet TCRdb's version contains in-frame clones alone and is incomplete. The sample gives about 15,000 clones, 82% of which show up once; over 9.5% is in the top ten. This receptor was identified in a human donor in good health. Some clones in this sample may be carry-over from other donors' samples. Sequenced: PBMCs.

This CDR3 is CASTPSGTGAYEQYF. For the CDR3, the DNA is TGTGCCAGCACTCCCTCCGGGACAGGGGCCTACGAGCAGTACTTC. The chain combines TRBV7-2 with TRBJ2-7; 10 bases map to TRBD1. Germline CDR1 SGHTA, CDR2 FQGNSA. The J segment lost 2 bases and the V segment lost 7 bases, leaving 8 bases of the junction unmatched. CDR3 length: 15 residues.